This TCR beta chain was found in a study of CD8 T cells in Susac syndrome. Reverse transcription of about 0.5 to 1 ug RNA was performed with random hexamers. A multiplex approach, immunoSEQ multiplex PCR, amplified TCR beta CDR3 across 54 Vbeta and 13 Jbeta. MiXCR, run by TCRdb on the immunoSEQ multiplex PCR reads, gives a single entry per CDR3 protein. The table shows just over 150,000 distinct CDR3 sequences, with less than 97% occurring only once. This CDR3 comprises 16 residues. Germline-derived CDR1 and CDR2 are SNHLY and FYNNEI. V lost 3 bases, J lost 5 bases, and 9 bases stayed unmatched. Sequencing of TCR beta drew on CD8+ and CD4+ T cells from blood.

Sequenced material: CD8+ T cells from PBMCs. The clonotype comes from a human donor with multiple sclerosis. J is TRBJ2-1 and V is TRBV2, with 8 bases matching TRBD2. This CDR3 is CASSEVEGLVNNEQFF. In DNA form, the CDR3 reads TGTGCCAGCAGTGAGGTGGAGGGACTAGTAAACAATGAGCAGTTCTTC.